The 26 T cell receptor beta chains given below trace back to one sample, sequenced in a study of cytomegalovirus exposure and HLA in healthy donors (dated by TCRdb to the late 2010s). The method behind the library was the immunoSEQ multiplex PCR assay. For the multiplex PCR, a mixture combining 60 forward primers for TCR Vbeta segments and 13 reverse primers for TCR Jbeta segments was used. TCRdb re-hosts the immuneACCESS table, in-frame sequences only. Its copies lack some clones; in the studies checked, an unresolved V gene accounts for under half of them, and the cause for the rest is not known. A total of around 200,000 clones appear in this sample, under 70% of them only once. The ten largest clones take up about 3% of the sample. Sample: PBMCs. The source of these receptors is a man in his forties in good health and CMV-seropositive.

CDR3 amino acids: CASSLGTGNYEQYF. Here the CDR3 DNA reads TGTGCCAGCAGTTTAGGAACAGGGAATTACGAGCAGTACTTC. The chain couples TRBV28 to TRBJ2-7; possibly TRBD1 for D (6 bases). The CDR3 has 14 amino acids. Germline-derived CDR1 and CDR2 are MDHEN and SYDVKM. Trimming took 2 bases from V and 4 from J, leaving 12 bases between them. The whole variable domain, filled in from reference TRBV28 and TRBJ2-7, reads DVKVTQSSRYLVKRTGEKVFLECVQDMDHENMFWYRQDPGLGLRLIYFSYDVKMKEKGDIPEGYSVSREKKERFSLILESASTNQTSMYLCASSLGTGNYEQYFGPGTRLTVT.

The chain has TRBV11-3 and TRBJ1-6; D perhaps matches TRBD1 (6 bases). Deletions cut 6 bases from V and 5 bases from J, with 26 bases between. Looked up from germline, CDR1 is SGHNT and CDR2 is YENEEA. The CDR3 length is 19 residues. The DNA of the CDR3 is TGTGCCAGCAGATTGTGGGGGGGGCTGCCACGTAGTCATAATTCACCCCTCCACTTT. Protein product: CASRLWGGLPRSHNSPLHF.

This chain links TRBV6-5 with TRBJ2-1, with a weak D call TRBD2 (5 bases). From germline, CDR1 is MNHEY and CDR2 SVGAGI. The CDR3 runs 13 residues. The V end lost 5 bases, the J end lost 12 bases, and 17 bases lay between the germline ends. The CDR3 spells CASSTRADQVQFF. The CDR3 DNA reads as TGTGCCAGCAGTACGAGGGCAGACCAGGTGCAGTTCTTC.

The chain uses TRBV6-1 and TRBJ2-5; 8 nucleotides agree with TRBD1. The DNA matches TRBJ2-7 better at its end, which makes the J call doubtful. This CDR3 is built from 15 residues. CDR1 and CDR2 (germline): MNHNS, SASEGT. This chain's CDR3 is CATEGQGALSYEQYF. The CDR3 nucleotides are TGTGCCACCGAGGGTCAGGGGGCCCTCTCCTACGAGCAGTACTTC.

The rearrangement links TRBV2 to TRBJ1-1; D possibly corresponds to TRBD1 (5 bases). Germline CDR1 SNHLY, CDR2 FYNNEI. CDR3 length: 14 residues. Trimming stripped 1 base from V and 3 bases from J, with 9 bases between. The CDR3 DNA follows: TGTGCCAGCAGTGAAGACAGGTCTTACACTGAAGCTTTCTTT. Amino acid sequence: CASSEDRSYTEAFF.

This clone was found once. The V and J genes are TRBV18 and TRBJ2-3; TRBD1 agrees at 8 bases. The ends lost 2 bases at V and 4 bases at J; junction bases unmatched: 8. Per the germline V gene, CDR1 is KGHSH and CDR2 is LQKENI. CDR3 length: 16 amino acids. The CDR3, as DNA: TGTGCCAGCTCACCAATCAGGACAGGGACATCAGATACGCAGTATTTT. It codes for CASSPIRTGTSDTQYF.

The rearrangement joins TRBV19 to TRBJ1-1; maybe TRBD1 (5 bases). Germline V gene data show CDR1 as LNHDA and CDR2 as SQIVND (reference sequence). The CDR3 covers 14 residues. Deletions cut 3 bases from V and 3 bases from J, with 11 bases between. The CDR3 sequence: CASSIGRADTEAFF. The CDR3 nucleotides read TGTGCCAGTAGTATTGGCAGGGCAGACACTGAAGCTTTCTTT.

To note about this clone: The identical CDR3 is also encoded by other nucleotide sequences in the sample. The chain carries TRBV6-5 and TRBJ2-1; the D gene is possibly TRBD2 (6 bases). CDR1 is MNHEY and CDR2 is SVGAGI in the germline V gene. The V gene lost 2 bases and the J gene lost 10 bases, with 6 bases spanning the gap. This CDR3 is built from 11 residues. CDR3 DNA: TGTGCCAGCAGTTACAGCGGGGAGCAGTTCTTC. It is translated as CASSYSGEQFF.

The chain couples TRBV29-1 to TRBJ1-1; D gene uncertain. This CDR3 comprises 14 residues. Germline lookup yields CDR1 SQVTM and CDR2 ANQGSEA. The V and J ends lost 4 bases and 0 bases respectively, with 12 bases between them. The CDR3 reads CSVANDGMNTEAFF. The CDR3 region has the DNA TGCAGCGTTGCTAATGACGGGATGAACACTGAAGCTTTCTTT.

In its sample, this clone was seen a few times. Other DNA sequences in the sample encode the same CDR3. CDR3 in amino acids: CASSYSDRGYEQYF. The DNA of the CDR3 is TGTGCCAGCAGTTACTCGGACAGGGGATACGAGCAGTACTTC. The chain joins TRBV6-5 to TRBJ2-7; 9 nucleotides match TRBD1. Trimming removed 0 bases from V and 4 bases from J; junction bases left unmatched: 1. The CDR3 totals 14 residues. The germline V gene encodes CDR1 MNHEY and CDR2 SVGAGI.

V is TRBV9 and J is TRBJ1-4; D remains ambiguous. This CDR3 contains 14 residues. Trimming pared 5 bases from V and 8 bases from J, leaving 16 bases between. Germline-derived CDR1 and CDR2 are SGDLS and YYNGEE. CDR3 sequence: CASSEQPSTEKLFF. The CDR3 DNA reads as TGTGCCAGCAGTGAACAGCCCTCCACCGAAAAACTGTTTTTT. Filled out from reference TRBV9 and TRBJ1-4, the complete variable domain reads DSGVTQTPKHLITATGQRVTLRCSPRSGDLSVYWYQQSLDQGLQFLIQYYNGEERAKGNILERFSAQQFPDLHSELNLSSLELGDSALYFCASSEQPSTEKLFFGSGTQLSVL.

As concerns this clone: In the same sample, other DNA sequences code for this CDR3. The V and J genes are TRBV7-2 and TRBJ1-1, with 9 bases that match TRBD1. The CDR3 contains 14 residues. Germline V gene sequence: CDR1 SGHTA, CDR2 FQGNSA. Losses at the gene ends were 5 bases for V and 5 bases for J; bases not matched to a gene: 6. CDR3 sequence reads: CASSPQGARTEAFF. The CDR3 coding sequence is TGTGCCAGCAGCCCACAGGGGGCTAGGACTGAAGCTTTCTTT.

This clone has just a few counts. This chain links TRBV7-9 with TRBJ1-1; unclear D gene. Germline CDR1 and CDR2: SEHNR and FQNEAQ (reference sequence). The CDR3 has 16 residues. The V end was cut by 5 bases, the J end by 0 bases, with 16 bases between. CDR3 in amino acids: CASSEERPSVNTEAFF. The CDR3 DNA follows: TGTGCCAGCAGCGAGGAGAGGCCTAGTGTGAACACTGAAGCTTTCTTT.

V usage is TRBV19 and J usage is TRBJ1-2; D gene uncertain. The germline V gene has CDR1 LNHDA and CDR2 SQIVND (reference sequence). This CDR3 comprises 12 residues. With 8 bases removed from V and 5 bases from J, the gap between germline ends came to 12 bases. The CDR3 DNA reads as TGTGCCAGTCAAACGGGTCGGTATGGCTACACCTTC. Translating it yields CASQTGRYGYTF.

The CDR3 sequence: CASSLEGLARVTQYF. In nucleotides, the CDR3 is TGTGCCAGCAGCTTAGAGGGACTAGCGAGGGTCACGCAGTATTTT. V is TRBV7-9 and J is TRBJ2-3; 10 nucleotides align to TRBD2. The CDR3 is made up of 15 amino acids. J was trimmed by 9 bases and V by 1 base; bases with no gene match: 7. Germline CDR1 reads SEHNR; CDR2 reads FQNEAQ (reference sequence).

This clone was counted a few times. The V and J genes are TRBV25-1 and TRBJ2-3, with D maybe TRBD2 (6 bases). CDR1 is MGHDK and CDR2 is SYGVNS in the germline V gene. The CDR3 is 16 residues long. With 5 bases removed from V and 2 bases from J, the gap between germline ends came to 17 bases. CDR3: CASSTPGEKFTDTQYF. The CDR3 bases are TGTGCCAGCAGTACCCCGGGGGAGAAATTCACAGATACGCAGTATTTT.

The table lists this clone with a count of one. At one of its ends the junction is not consistent with the germline gene, which may arise from a read error. The rearrangement joins TRBV27 to TRBJ2-7, with 8 positions matching TRBD1. Germline V gene sequence: CDR1 MNHEY, CDR2 SMNVEV (reference sequence). The CDR3 runs to 14 residues. CDR3 amino acids: CAGSRAGGFYEQYF. The CDR3 DNA reads TGTGCCGGCAGTCGGGCAGGGGGCTTCTACGAGCAGTACTTC.

V gene TRBV5-1 combines with J gene TRBJ2-3; 10 bases line up with TRBD2. V lost 4 bases, J lost 3 bases, and 5 bases stayed unmatched. From germline, CDR1 is SGHRS and CDR2 YFSETQ. This CDR3 is 15 amino acids long. The CDR3 DNA sequence: TGCGCCAGCAGCCGTAGCGGGGGGACGACAGATACGCAGTATTTT. Its translation: CASSRSGGTTDTQYF.

This clone was seen just once. The gene calls are TRBV6-5 and TRBJ2-7; D perhaps matches TRBD1 (6 bases). There are 13 residues in the CDR3. V lost 1 base, J lost 6 bases, and 10 bases lay in between. Germline values: CDR1 MNHEY, CDR2 SVGAGI. The CDR3 region is CASSYLQGSEQYF. As DNA, the CDR3 is TGTGCCAGCAGTTACTTACAGGGTTCCGAGCAGTACTTC.

This sequence joins TRBV4-3 and TRBJ2-3; 8 bases match TRBD1. The V and J ends lost 0 bases and 1 base, in that order; junction bases with no gene match: 3. The CDR3 runs 16 residues. Germline CDR1 LGHNA, CDR2 YSLEER. CDR3 residues: CASSQDTGGGTDTQYF. CDR3 DNA sequence: TGCGCCAGCAGCCAAGATACAGGGGGTGGCACAGATACGCAGTATTTT.

Relative to its sample, this clone is medium-sized (0.01 to 0.1%). The V call is TRBV4-1, the J call TRBJ2-1, with a weak D call TRBD1 (6 bases). CDR3 size: 15 residues. The germline CDR1 and CDR2 sequences are MGHRA and YSYEKL. V was trimmed by 5 bases and J by 7 bases, leaving 18 bases between them. The CDR3 here is CASSSGVGPVNEQFF. CDR3 DNA: TGCGCCAGCAGCTCAGGGGTGGGACCGGTGAATGAGCAGTTCTTC.

J is TRBJ2-1 and V is TRBV2, with D perhaps matching TRBD2 (6 bases). This CDR3 region has 15 residues. Per germline, CDR1 SNHLY and CDR2 FYNNEI. Trimming removed 6 bases from V and 3 bases from J, with 15 bases in between. CDR3 nucleotides: TGTGCCAGCAGCGTAGCGGAGCCCGACTACAATGAGCAGTTCTTC. Its translation is CASSVAEPDYNEQFF.

The genes are TRBV7-2 and TRBJ1-6; TRBD1 is a possible D gene (6 bases). The CDR3 has 16 residues. Germline values: CDR1 SGHTA, CDR2 FQGNSA. The germline V and J ends were trimmed by 1 base and 2 bases, with 9 bases remaining between them. Written as DNA, the CDR3 is TGTGCCAGCAGCTTAGGGGGGCGGGCCTATAATTCACCCCTCCACTTT. This sequence encodes CASSLGGRAYNSPLHF.

The CDR3 coding sequence is TGTGCCAGCAGTTACTCGGTCTCACGGGGGGGCTACACCTTC. Translation: CASSYSVSRGGYTF. V is TRBV6-5 and J is TRBJ1-2; D might be TRBD1 (5 bases). The V gene lost 0 bases and the J gene lost 8 bases, with 13 bases spanning the gap. The CDR3 is made up of 14 amino acids. The V gene's germline CDR1 is MNHEY and CDR2 SVGAGI.

A single count supports this clone. The CDR3 DNA sequence: TGTGCCAGCAGTGACGGGTATCAGCCCCAGCATTTT. Translated, it gives CASSDGYQPQHF. The chain carries TRBV2 and TRBJ1-5; D ambiguous. The V end was cut by 3 bases, the J end by 5 bases, with 5 bases between. From germline, CDR1 is SNHLY and CDR2 FYNNEI. The CDR3 has 12 residues.

The J gene is TRBJ1-2, the V gene TRBV2; 7 bases are shared with TRBD1. J lost 4 bases, V lost 4 bases, and 6 bases had no gene match. Per the germline V gene, CDR1 is SNHLY and CDR2 is FYNNEI. This CDR3 spans 14 amino acids. The CDR3 bases are TGTGCCAGCAGTGGACAGGGCGGCGGCTATGGCTACACCTTC. It is translated as CASSGQGGGYGYTF.